This entry features one T cell receptor (beta chain) sequence. The data are from a study of response to subunit inactivated influenza vaccine. This CDR3 is built from 19 residues. V lost 3 bases, J lost 2 bases, and 12 bases stayed unmatched. Germline V gene lookup returns CDR1 SGDLS and CDR2 YYNGEE. TCRdb re-called the RT-PCR reads with MiXCR, one entry per CDR3 protein. This repertoire shows under 200,000 distinct CDR3 sequences, about an eighth found once; its top ten account for over 25%. These data were also filed under a second study, of T cells expressing NK-cell markers. That work contributes: 5'RACE template switching built TCR beta cDNA with unique molecular identifiers.

The sequencing used CD8+ T cells sorted from PBMCs, collected approximately 13 days after vaccination. The chain joins TRBV9 to TRBJ2-2, with 11 bases identical to TRBD2. This TCR was sampled from a man aged 45 to 65 who received an inactivated influenza vaccine. The CDR3 loop is CASSAPGGLAGGNTGELFF. As DNA, the CDR3 is TGTGCCAGCAGCGCCCCAGGGGGGCTAGCGGGAGGAAACACCGGGGAGCTGTTTTTT.